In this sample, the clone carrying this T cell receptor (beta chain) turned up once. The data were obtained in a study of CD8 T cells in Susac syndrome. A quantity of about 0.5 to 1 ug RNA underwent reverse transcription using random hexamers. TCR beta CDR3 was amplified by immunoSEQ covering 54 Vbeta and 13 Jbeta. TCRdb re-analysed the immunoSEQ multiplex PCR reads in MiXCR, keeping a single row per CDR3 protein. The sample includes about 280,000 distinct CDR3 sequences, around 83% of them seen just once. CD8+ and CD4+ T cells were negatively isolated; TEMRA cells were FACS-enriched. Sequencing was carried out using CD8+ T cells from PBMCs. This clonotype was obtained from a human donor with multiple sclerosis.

The CDR3, as DNA: TGTGCCAGCAGCTTAGCCCGGGACAGGGATTCACCCCTCCACTTT. Translation gives CASSLARDRDSPLHF. This chain joins TRBV7-9 and TRBJ1-6; TRBD1 aligns across 9 bases. V gave up 0 bases and J gave up 8 bases; unmatched junction bases: 2. CDR1 and CDR2 (germline): SEHNR, FQNEAQ (reference sequence). This CDR3 region has 15 residues.